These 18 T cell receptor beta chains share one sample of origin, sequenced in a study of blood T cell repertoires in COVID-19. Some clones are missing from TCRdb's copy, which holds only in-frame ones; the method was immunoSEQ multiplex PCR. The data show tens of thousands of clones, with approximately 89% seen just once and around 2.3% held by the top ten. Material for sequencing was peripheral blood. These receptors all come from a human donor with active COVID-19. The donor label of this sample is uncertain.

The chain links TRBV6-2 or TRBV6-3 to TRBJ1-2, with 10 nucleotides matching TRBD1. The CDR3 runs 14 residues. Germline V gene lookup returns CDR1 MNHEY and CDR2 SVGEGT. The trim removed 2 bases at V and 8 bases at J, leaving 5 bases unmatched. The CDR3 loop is CASSYETGGWGYTF. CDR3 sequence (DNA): TGTGCCAGCAGTTACGAGACAGGGGGCTGGGGCTACACCTTC.

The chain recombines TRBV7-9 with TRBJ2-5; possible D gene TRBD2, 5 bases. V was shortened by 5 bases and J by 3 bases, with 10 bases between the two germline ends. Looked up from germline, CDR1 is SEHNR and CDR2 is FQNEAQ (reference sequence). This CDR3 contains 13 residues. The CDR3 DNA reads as TGTGCCAGCAGCCCAGCTAGCAAAGAGACCCAGTACTTC. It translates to CASSPASKETQYF.

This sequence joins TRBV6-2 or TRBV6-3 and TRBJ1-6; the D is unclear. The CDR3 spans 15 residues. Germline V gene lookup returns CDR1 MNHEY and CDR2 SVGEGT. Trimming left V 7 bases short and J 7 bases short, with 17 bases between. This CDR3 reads CASTPAIRGNSPLHF. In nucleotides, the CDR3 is TGTGCCAGCACCCCAGCAATCCGGGGAAATTCACCCCTCCACTTT.

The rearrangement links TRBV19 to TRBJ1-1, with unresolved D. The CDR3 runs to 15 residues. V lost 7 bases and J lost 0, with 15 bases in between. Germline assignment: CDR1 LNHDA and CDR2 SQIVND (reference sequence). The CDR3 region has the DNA TGTGCCAGTACCCCTGGGCCGTTAATGAACACTGAAGCTTTCTTT. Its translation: CASTPGPLMNTEAFF.

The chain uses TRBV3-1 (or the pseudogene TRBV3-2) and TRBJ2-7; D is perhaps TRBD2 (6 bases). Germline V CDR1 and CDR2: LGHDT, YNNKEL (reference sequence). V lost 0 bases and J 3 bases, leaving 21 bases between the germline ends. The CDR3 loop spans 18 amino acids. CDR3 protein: CASSQDVRVTSRFYEQYF. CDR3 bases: TGTGCCAGCAGCCAAGACGTCAGAGTTACTAGCAGATTCTACGAGCAGTACTTC.

CDR3 nucleotides: TGCGCCAGCAGCCAAGAGCAAGGGGCGCGGGGTGAAAAACTGTTTTTT. As protein: CASSQEQGARGEKLFF. The genes are TRBV4-3 and TRBJ1-4, with D perhaps TRBD1 (5 bases). Germline V gives CDR1 LGHNA, CDR2 YSLEER. Trimming pared 0 bases from V and 7 bases from J, leaving 15 bases between. CDR3 length: 16 residues.

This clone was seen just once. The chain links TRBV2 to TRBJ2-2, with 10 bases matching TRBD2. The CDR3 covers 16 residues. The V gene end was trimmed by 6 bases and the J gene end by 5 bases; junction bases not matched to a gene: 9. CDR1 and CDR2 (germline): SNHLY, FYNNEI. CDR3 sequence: CASSLERGGRTGELFF. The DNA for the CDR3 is TGTGCCAGCAGCTTAGAGCGGGGGGGCCGAACCGGGGAGCTGTTTTTT.

The CDR3 protein is CASSRGQADTEAFF. The CDR3 nucleotides read TGTGCCAGCAGCCGAGGACAGGCGGACACTGAAGCTTTCTTT. The chain combines TRBV4-2 with TRBJ1-1, with TRBD1 identical over 7 bases. Germline values: CDR1 LGHNA, CDR2 YNFKEQ. The CDR3 has 14 amino acids. V was clipped by 4 bases and J by 3 bases; unmatched bases: 5.

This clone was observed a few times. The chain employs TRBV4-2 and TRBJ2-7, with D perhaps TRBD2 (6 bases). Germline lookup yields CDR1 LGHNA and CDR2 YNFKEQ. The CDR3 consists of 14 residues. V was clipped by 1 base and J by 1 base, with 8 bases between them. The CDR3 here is CASSQARGSYEQYF. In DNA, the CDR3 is TGTGCCAGCAGCCAAGCCCGGGGGTCCTACGAGCAGTACTTC.

CDR3 region: CASTVGPGTYEQYF. DNA of the CDR3: TGTGCCAGCACCGTGGGGCCTGGGACCTACGAGCAGTACTTC. This chain uses TRBV27 with TRBJ2-7; a weak D match, TRBD1 (5 bases). Trimming left V 7 bases short and J 2 bases short, with 15 bases between. The germline CDR1 and CDR2 sequences are MNHEY and SMNVEV (reference sequence). This CDR3 contains 14 residues.

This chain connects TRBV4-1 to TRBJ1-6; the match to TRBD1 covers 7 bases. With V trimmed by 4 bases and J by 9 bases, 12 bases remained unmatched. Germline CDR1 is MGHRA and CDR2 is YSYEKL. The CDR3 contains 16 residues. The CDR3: CASSRGVRGRASPLHF. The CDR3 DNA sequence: TGCGCCAGCAGCCGAGGGGTAAGGGGGCGGGCTTCACCCCTCCACTTT.

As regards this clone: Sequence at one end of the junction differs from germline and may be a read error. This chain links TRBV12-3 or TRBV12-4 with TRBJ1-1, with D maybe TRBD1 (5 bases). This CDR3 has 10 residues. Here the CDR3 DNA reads TGTGCCAGCAGTGTTCAGGGTCAAATCTTT. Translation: CASSVQGQIF.

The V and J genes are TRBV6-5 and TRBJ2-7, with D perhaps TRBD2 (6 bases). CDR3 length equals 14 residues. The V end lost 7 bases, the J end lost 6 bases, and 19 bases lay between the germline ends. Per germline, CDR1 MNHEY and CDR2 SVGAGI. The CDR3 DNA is TGTGCCAGCACACGGGGGTCGGGTCCCGGCGAGCAGTACTTC. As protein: CASTRGSGPGEQYF.

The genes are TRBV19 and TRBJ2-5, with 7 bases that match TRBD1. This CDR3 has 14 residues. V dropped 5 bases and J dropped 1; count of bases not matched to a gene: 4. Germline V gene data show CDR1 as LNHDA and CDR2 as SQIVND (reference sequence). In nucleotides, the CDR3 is TGTGCCAGTAGTCCGGGACAGACCCAAGAGACCCAGTACTTC. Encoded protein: CASSPGQTQETQYF.

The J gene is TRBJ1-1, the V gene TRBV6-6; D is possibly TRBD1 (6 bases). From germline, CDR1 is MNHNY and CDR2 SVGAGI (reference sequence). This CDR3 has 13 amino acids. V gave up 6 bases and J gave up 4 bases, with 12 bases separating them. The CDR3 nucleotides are TGTGCCAGCAGGGGGGGGGCGCGCACTGAAGCTTTCTTT. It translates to CASRGGARTEAFF.

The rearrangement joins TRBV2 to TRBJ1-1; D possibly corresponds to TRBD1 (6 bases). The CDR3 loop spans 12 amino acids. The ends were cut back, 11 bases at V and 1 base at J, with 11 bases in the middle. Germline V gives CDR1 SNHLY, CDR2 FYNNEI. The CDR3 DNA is TGTGCCGTTGGACAGACGAACACTGAAGCTTTCTTT. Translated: CAVGQTNTEAFF. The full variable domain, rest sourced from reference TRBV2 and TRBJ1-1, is EPEVTQTPSHQVTQMGQEVILRCVPISNHLYFYWYRQILGQKVEFLVSFYNNEISEKSEIFDDQFSVERPDGSNFTLKIRSTKLEDSAMYFCAVGQTNTEAFFGQGTRLTVV.

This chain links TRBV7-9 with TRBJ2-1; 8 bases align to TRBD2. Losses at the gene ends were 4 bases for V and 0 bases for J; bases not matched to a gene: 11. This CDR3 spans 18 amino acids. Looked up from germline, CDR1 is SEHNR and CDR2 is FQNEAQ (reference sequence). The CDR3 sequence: CASSSGPTSGSSYNEQFF. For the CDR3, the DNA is TGTGCCAGCAGCTCCGGTCCTACTAGCGGCAGCTCCTACAATGAGCAGTTCTTC.

CDR3 amino acids: CASSPEDRGSYEQYF. The CDR3 nucleotides read TGTGCCAGCAGTCCTGAGGACAGGGGCTCCTACGAGCAGTACTTC. The chain combines TRBV7-9 with TRBJ2-7; 9 nucleotides agree with TRBD1. The germline V gene has CDR1 SEHNR and CDR2 FQNEAQ (reference sequence). This CDR3 contains 15 residues. The V gene end was trimmed by 6 bases and the J gene end by 0 bases; junction bases not matched to a gene: 6.